The T cell receptor (delta chain) described here comes from a study of γδ T cells in repeated Plasmodium falciparum infection. In this sample, this clone turned up a few times. A read error likely explains why the TCRdb protein, taken from a much larger clone, differs from this DNA's translation at residue 13; the protein shown is translated from the DNA. TCRdb processed the multiplex PCR reads again with the CATT caller. The data show tens of thousands of delta-chain clones, about 1.5% seen once. The sample was gamma-delta T cells from blood. The receptor's source is a pool of human donors (malaria-infected and uninfected, not separated).

In nucleotides, the CDR3 is TGTGCTCTTGGGGACCTCTTCCCTCCAAGTACCTGGGAGATACGCAGCATCGCCACCACCGATAAACTCATCTTT. Encoded protein: CALGDLFPPSTWEIRSIATTDKLIF. This chain connects TRDV1 to TRDJ1, with a tentative D call TRDD3 (6 bases). Germline V lookup: CDR1 TSWWSYY, CDR2 QGS. V lost 3 bases, J lost 1 base, and 42 bases lay in between. This CDR3 spans 25 amino acids.